Listed below are T cell receptor beta chains from one sample, sequenced in a study of cytomegalovirus exposure and HLA in healthy donors. Produced via immunoSEQ multiplex PCR; TCRdb's table is partial and in-frame only. The data show 95,000 to 100,000 clones, roughly 80% seen once. The sample was PBMCs. Receptors originate from a man aged 35-49 years in good health and CMV-seronegative. Each CDR3 is given with its conserved first and last residue. The D gene is left open where the match is weak. Not all rows give a size; the values are once, few, many and, for expanded clones, a class.

cdr3_aa cdr3_nt v_call clone_size d_call j_call
CASSGGFYTEAFF TGTGCCAGCAGCGGCGGTTTTTACACTGAAGCTTTCTTT TRBV7-2 - - TRBJ1-1
CASSERGGTDTQYF TGTGCCAGCAGTGAACGGGGGGGCACAGATACGCAGTATTTT TRBV2 - TRBD2 TRBJ2-3
CASSATNQPQHF TGTGCCAGCAGTGCTACTAATCAGCCCCAGCATTTT TRBV2 - - TRBJ1-5
CASSQDEDRGTTGELFF TGCGCCAGCAGCCAAGATGAGGACAGGGGTACCACCGGGGAGCTGTTTTTT TRBV4-1 few TRBD1 TRBJ2-2
CASSRWTGANQPQHF TGCGCCAGCAGCCGCTGGACAGGCGCCAATCAGCCCCAGCATTTT TRBV4-1 once TRBD1 TRBJ1-5
CASSLRGTGSPQNIQYF TGTGCCAGCAGCTTAAGAGGGACAGGGTCCCCACAAAACATTCAGTACTTC TRBV7-2 once TRBD1 TRBJ2-4
CASSSPDSHSGNTIYF TGTGCCAGCAGCTCCCCGGACAGTCACTCTGGAAACACCATATATTTT TRBV7-2 few - TRBJ1-3
CASSPLREGEQYF TGTGCCAGCTCACCACTGCGGGAGGGAGAGCAGTACTTC TRBV18 - TRBD2 TRBJ2-5
CASSLSWGEGQPQHF TGTGCCAGCAGCTTAAGTTGGGGGGAAGGTCAGCCCCAGCATTTT TRBV7-2 - - TRBJ1-5
CASSLSDRGGAYNSPLHF TGTGCCAGCAGTTTATCGGACAGGGGAGGCGCCTATAATTCACCCCTCCACTTT TRBV27 few TRBD1 TRBJ1-6
CASTRYTEAFF TGTGCCAGCACCCGTTATACTGAAGCTTTCTTT TRBV11-2 - - TRBJ1-1
CASSPTGNTEAFF TGCGCCAGCAGCCCAACAGGTAACACTGAAGCTTTCTTT TRBV5-1 - - TRBJ1-1
CASSQEGSLTYEQYF TGCGCCAGCAGCCAAGAGGGGAGCTTAACCTACGAGCAGTACTTC TRBV4-1 few - TRBJ2-7
CASSLNRDRGPGGYTF TGTGCCAGCAGCCTAAATCGGGACAGGGGGCCGGGAGGCTACACCTTC TRBV7-8 - TRBD1 TRBJ1-2
CASSDSTESNEKLFF TGTGCCAGCAGTGACTCAACGGAGAGTAATGAAAAACTGTTTTTT TRBV6-4 - - TRBJ1-4
CASSPTGVTPKQGSDGYTF TGTGCCAGCTCACCCACTGGAGTTACGCCAAAACAGGGATCAGATGGCTACACCTTC TRBV18 - - TRBJ1-2
CASTRGVSYEQYF TGTGCCAGCACGCGGGGAGTCTCCTACGAGCAGTACTTC TRBV28 - - TRBJ2-7
CASSPAGGRDEQFF TGTGCCAGCAGCCCGGCCGGGGGGCGGGATGAGCAGTTCTTC TRBV7-9 - - TRBJ2-1
CASKGSGTDTQYF TGTGCCAGCAAGGGTAGCGGCACAGATACGCAGTATTTT TRBV28 - - TRBJ2-3
CASSLGGGDEQFF TGCGCCAGCAGCCTGGGGGGCGGGGATGAGCAGTTCTTC TRBV5-1 - - TRBJ2-1
CASSIGQGFSGANVLTF TGTGCCAGTAGTATCGGACAGGGGTTCTCTGGGGCCAACGTCCTGACTTTC TRBV19 - TRBD1 TRBJ2-6
CASSELTNQETQYF TGTGCCAGCAGTGAGCTGACTAACCAAGAGACCCAGTACTTC TRBV2 few - TRBJ2-5
CASTRSGQPQHF TGTGCCAGTACTAGGAGCGGTCAGCCCCAGCATTTT TRBV19 - - TRBJ1-5
CASSGGTGEGEQFF TGCGCCAGCAGCGGGGGGACAGGGGAGGGTGAGCAGTTCTTC TRBV5-1 - TRBD1 TRBJ2-1